A selection of T cell receptor beta chains follows, all from one sample in a study of shared clonotypes between healthy human individuals. TCRdb keeps only in-frame clones here, not all; method: immunoSEQ multiplex PCR. The sample has about 2 million clones, roughly 94% seen once; the top ten hold about 1.1%. What was sequenced was naive CD8+ T cells sorted from blood. The receptor set was obtained from a man aged 18 to 35 in good health. Both conserved end residues are trimmed from each CDR3. Size is omitted from some rows. Given values are once, few, many or a class for expanded clones.

CDR3: ASSGDGTDTQY
V: TRBV2
size: .

CDR3: ASILTENYGYT
V: TRBV5-1
size: .

CDR3: ASSLGPANEQF
V: TRBV7-9
size: .

CDR3: ASSGILAEETQY
V: TRBV6-6
size: once

CDR3: ASRRQGSGNTIY
V: TRBV6-5
size: .

CDR3: AWNQGRNNSPLH
V: TRBV30
size: .

CDR3: ASSPAPQSYGYT
V: TRBV11-2
size: .

CDR3: ASSEAGQRDQPQH
V: TRBV2
size: .

CDR3: ASSVESWGTSGDRETQY
V: TRBV2
size: once

CDR3: ASSPGTSGSWEQF
V: TRBV4-3
size: .

CDR3: ASSSLGTDTQY
V: TRBV4-1
size: .

CDR3: AITNDGELF
V: TRBV10-3
size: .

CDR3: ASSYGGFTDTQY
V: TRBV6-5
size: .

CDR3: SVEWSVVGGYT
V: TRBV29-1
size: .

CDR3: ASSTGTGAFYGYT
V: TRBV6-1
size: .

CDR3: ASSSGIILYEQY
V: TRBV7-2
size: .

CDR3: ASSPWDEETQY
V: TRBV7-8
size: .

CDR3: ASSTGTNNEQF
V: TRBV7-9
size: once

CDR3: ASSANIGVPDAPSTDTQY
V: TRBV6-1
size: .

CDR3: ASSFGRASYEQY
V: TRBV28
size: .

CDR3: ASSLTRQETQY
V: TRBV27
size: .

CDR3: ASSQEERGGNEQY
V: TRBV4-2
size: .

CDR3: ASSLSWDEQF
V: TRBV5-6
size: .

CDR3: ASRPRGYYEQY
V: TRBV28
size: .

CDR3: ASSYSRGSRETQY
V: TRBV6-5
size: .

CDR3: ASSLGREGPNTDTQY
V: TRBV7-6
size: .

CDR3: ASRQDLAASYEQY
V: TRBV6-6
size: .

CDR3: ASSPPRGDEQY
V: TRBV7-9
size: .

CDR3: ASSWASEQY
V: TRBV7-2
size: .

CDR3: ASTGEAFGYT
V: TRBV28
size: .

CDR3: ASSLAVAGVTDTQY
V: TRBV11-2
size: .

CDR3: AFSRVGTEAF
V: TRBV30
size: few

CDR3: ASSFQGGNYNEQF
V: TRBV7-2
size: .

CDR3: ASPRGLGSPLH
V: TRBV6-1
size: once

CDR3: ASSLAGIVNQPQH
V: TRBV5-8
size: .

CDR3: ASSVGQGANEQF
V: TRBV9
size: .

CDR3: SVDQGQGAHEQY
V: TRBV29-1
size: .

CDR3: ASSLQGLDSPLH
V: TRBV7-9
size: .

CDR3: SVEDRGPDGGEQF
V: TRBV29-1
size: .

CDR3: ASSSAGRNQPQH
V: TRBV27
size: .